The T cell receptor beta chain described here comes from a study of blood T cell repertoires in COVID-19. Study-level background: PBMCs, B-cell-depleted T cells, or T cells were the source of the cDNA or gDNA that made up the material.

The repertoire was sequenced with immunoSEQ multiplex PCR; TCRdb's copy has only in-frame clones and lacks some. This table holds roughly 250,000 clones, 88% found once. The CDR3 totals 14 residues. V was cut by 2 bases and J by 6 bases, with 16 bases left in between. Germline V gene sequence: CDR1 SQVTM, CDR2 ANQGSEA. This receptor was obtained from a man aged 60 to 69 who had recovered from COVID-19. The sequenced sample consisted of peripheral blood. The chain carries TRBV29-1 and TRBJ1-2; maybe TRBD1 (6 bases). This chain's CDR3 is CSVESWYRVDGYTF. The CDR3 DNA follows: TGCAGCGTTGAAAGTTGGTACAGGGTGGATGGCTACACCTTC.